Below, one T cell receptor beta chain is given with its context. This sample was taken from a study of shared clonotypes between healthy human individuals. The ends lost 6 bases at V and 1 base at J; junction bases unmatched: 6. The CDR3 runs to 14 residues. Germline-derived CDR1 and CDR2 are SQVTM and ANQGSEA. Data came from immunoSEQ multiplex PCR; TCRdb stores just in-frame clones and leaves some out. The sample includes some 2 million clones, 95% seen only once; the top ten take 0.1% to 0.15%. The V gene is TRBV29-1, the J gene TRBJ1-1; 9 bases align to TRBD1. The specimen was naive CD4+ T cells sorted from blood. Regarding subset: CD45RA+ positively selected. The TCR sequence derives from a man between 18 and 29 years old in good health. The chain's CDR3 is CSVGPGQGNTEAFF. For the CDR3, the DNA is TGCAGCGTCGGACCGGGACAGGGGAACACTGAAGCTTTCTTT.